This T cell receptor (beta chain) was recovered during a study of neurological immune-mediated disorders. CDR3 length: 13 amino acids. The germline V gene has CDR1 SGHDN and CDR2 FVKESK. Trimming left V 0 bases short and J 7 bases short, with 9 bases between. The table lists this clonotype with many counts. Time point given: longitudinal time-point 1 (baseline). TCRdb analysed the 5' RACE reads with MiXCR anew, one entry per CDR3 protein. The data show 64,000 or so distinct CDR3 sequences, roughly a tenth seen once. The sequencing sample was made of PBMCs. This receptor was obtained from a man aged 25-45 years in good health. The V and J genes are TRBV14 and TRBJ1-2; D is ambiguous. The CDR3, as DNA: TGTGCCAGCAGCCAAGACTACGGGATTGGCTACACCTTC. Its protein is CASSQDYGIGYTF.